The 4 T cell receptor beta chains below all came from one sample that was sequenced in a study of shared clonotypes between healthy human individuals. Assay used: immunoSEQ multiplex PCR; TCRdb lists only in-frame clones, some missing. The sample has about 1,500,000 clones; around 97% are singletons. Material: naive CD4+ T cells sorted from blood. Subset indicated: CD45RA+ positively selected. The receptors shown here come from a man in his thirties or forties in good health.

This clone has just one count. The V gene is TRBV2, the J gene TRBJ2-7; no firm D call. V was trimmed by 3 bases and J by 5 bases, leaving 11 bases between them. The CDR3 is made up of 13 amino acids. From germline, CDR1 is SNHLY and CDR2 FYNNEI. The CDR3 bases are TGTGCCAGCAGTGAGACTTGGGTTAACGAGCAGTACTTC. Its protein product is CASSETWVNEQYF.

This rearrangement joins TRBV6-1 to TRBJ2-1, with 9 bases fitting TRBD2. The CDR3 spans 14 residues. CDR1 and CDR2 from the germline V gene are MNHNS and SASEGT. V was pared by 4 bases and J by 6 bases, with 4 bases of the junction left unmatched. CDR3 in amino acids: CASSVLAGFNEQFF. CDR3 DNA sequence: TGTGCCAGCAGTGTCCTAGCGGGATTCAATGAGCAGTTCTTC.

CDR3 residues: CASSLIPRTGVYEQYF. DNA of the CDR3: TGTGCCAGCAGCTTAATACCCCGGACGGGAGTCTACGAGCAGTACTTC. This chain joins TRBV7-6 and TRBJ2-7; D is possibly TRBD2 (6 bases). The CDR3 spans 16 residues. Germline V gene data show CDR1 as SGHVS and CDR2 as FNYEAQ. Trimming cost V 2 bases and J 3 bases, with 17 bases left between them. The complete variable domain, with remaining parts taken from reference TRBV7-6 and TRBJ2-7, reads GAGVSQSPRYKVTKRGQDVALRCDPISGHVSLYWYRQALGQGPEFLTYFNYEAQQDKSGLPNDRFSAERPEGSISTLTIQRTEQRDSAMYRCASSLIPRTGVYEQYFGPGTRLTVT.

V gene TRBV19 combines with J gene TRBJ1-2, with D unclear. Germline V gives CDR1 LNHDA, CDR2 SQIVND (reference sequence). The length of the CDR3 is 15 residues. The V end was cut by 7 bases, the J end by 7 bases, with 22 bases between. CDR3 residues: CASIRGSEGSPGYTF. In DNA form, the CDR3 reads TGTGCCAGTATACGGGGTTCGGAGGGATCTCCTGGCTACACCTTC.